The clone carrying this T cell receptor (beta chain) was counted a few times. The antigen is undetermined. These data come from a study of T-cell reconstitution after alpha-beta-depleted transplantation in children. Study-wide results and caveats: Once a year had passed after transplant, T-cell counts and diversity came mostly from newly produced T cells. High day-60 TCRbeta diversity in some patients came from surviving recipient T cells and thymic progenitors. Several hundred graft clones that had expanded were reportedly the source of alpha-beta T cells about two months after transplant.

Unique molecular identifiers were built into the TCRbeta library. TCRdb reanalysed the PCR reads using MiXCR and keeps one entry per CDR3 protein. The sample contains about 980,000 distinct CDR3 sequences, roughly 31% of which appear only once. CDR3 length equals 15 residues. Trimming removed 5 bases at V and 0 bases at J, with 14 bases between. The material sequenced was PBMCs, mostly from graft donor cells, taken 360 days after TCRalphabeta/CD19-depleted stem cell transplant. The sequence was obtained from a boy in the first two years of life who had a stem cell transplant for SCID, so the T cells may come from the graft donor. The rearrangement uses TRBV12-3 or TRBV12-4 and TRBJ2-7; TRBD1 or TRBD2 may be the D gene (5 bases each). CDR3 in DNA: TGTGCCAGCAGTAGGGACGAGGGGCACTCCTACGAGCAGTACTTC. Protein product: CASSRDEGHSYEQYF.